What follows is one T cell receptor (beta chain) and its context. The antigen remains unidentified. Being one base from a much bigger clone, this may be a read error. The entry originates in a study of read filtering for tumor transcriptome and immune sequencing. At the level of the study: Among patients, approximately 17 were male and some 15 female, aged about 47 to 85 (mean around 61). General observations from the study: Even smaller IR-seq throughput identified most shared clonotypes.

Germline V lookup: CDR1 MDHEN, CDR2 SYDVKM. This CDR3 has 11 amino acids. This library used about 360 ng RNA and molecular barcoded adaptors spanning alpha/delta and beta/gamma chains. TCRdb passed the reads through MiXCR, listing each CDR3 protein once. The table shows about 5,500 distinct CDR3 sequences, with roughly 20% occurring only once. The sequenced material came from a population of CD138-negative cells sorted from bone marrow. This rearrangement joins TRBV28 to TRBJ2-1; D gene uncertain. The receptor comes from a donor at least 40 years old with multiple myeloma. The CDR3 DNA reads TGTGCCAGCAGTTTTAGGGAACAAAAGACCTTC. Translation gives CASSFREQKTF.